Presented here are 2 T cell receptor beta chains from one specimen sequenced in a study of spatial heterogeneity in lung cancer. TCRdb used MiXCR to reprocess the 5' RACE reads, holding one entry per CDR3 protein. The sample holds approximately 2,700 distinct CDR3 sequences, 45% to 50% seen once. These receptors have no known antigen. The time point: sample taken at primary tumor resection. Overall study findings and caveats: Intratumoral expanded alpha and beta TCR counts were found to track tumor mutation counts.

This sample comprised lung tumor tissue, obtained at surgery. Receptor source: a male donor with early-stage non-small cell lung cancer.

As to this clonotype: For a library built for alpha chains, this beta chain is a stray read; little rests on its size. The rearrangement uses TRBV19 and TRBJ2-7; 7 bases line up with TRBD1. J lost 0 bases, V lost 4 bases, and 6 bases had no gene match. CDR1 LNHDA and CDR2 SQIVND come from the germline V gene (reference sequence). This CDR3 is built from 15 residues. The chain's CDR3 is CASSTMGQTSYEQYF. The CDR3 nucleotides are TGTGCCAGTAGTACCATGGGACAGACCTCCTACGAGCAGTACTTC. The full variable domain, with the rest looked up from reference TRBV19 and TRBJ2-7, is DGGITQSPKYLFRKEGQNVTLSCEQNLNHDAMYWYRQDPGQGLRLIYYSQIVNDFQKGDIAEGYSVSREKKESFPLTVTSAQKNPTAFYLCASSTMGQTSYEQYFGPGTRLTVT.

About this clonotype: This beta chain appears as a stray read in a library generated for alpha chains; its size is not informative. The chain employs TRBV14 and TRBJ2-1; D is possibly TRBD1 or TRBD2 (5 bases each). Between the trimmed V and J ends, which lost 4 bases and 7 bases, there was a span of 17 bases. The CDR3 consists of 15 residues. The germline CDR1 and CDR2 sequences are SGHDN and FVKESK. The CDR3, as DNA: TGTGCCAGCAGCCCCTTCGCGGGTGAGGGGAATGAGCAGTTCTTC. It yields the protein CASSPFAGEGNEQFF.